This T cell receptor beta chain appears in the sequencing data of a study of blood T cell repertoires in COVID-19 (dated by TCRdb to 2019 to 2021). In terms of the full investigation: Collaborator samples came from the United States, Italy and Spain and covered acute and convalescent phases of COVID-19. Where available, HLA class I and class II types were obtained from metadata supplied by the sample provider rather than from assay-based typing. The sample metadata nearly always contained a de-identified subject ID, COVID-19 status, age in years and sex. The material from the prospective study consisted of cDNA or gDNA derived from T cells, B-cell-depleted T cells, or PBMCs. Deeply sampled blood TCRbeta repertoires from subjects exposed to, actively infected with, or recovered from COVID-19 were included in the dataset. The repertoires were made available in a free public database intended to serve as a resource for research on the immune response to SARS-CoV-2. Samples came from the ongoing ImmuneRACE study (first 160 participants) plus 1,254 subjects from 6 global collaborators.

What the work shows at the level of the full study, not this receptor alone: Clinical and demographic metadata were provided uncurated, with the amount varying by source and participant.

The immunoSEQ Assay, a bias-controlled multiplex PCR, was used to amplify TCRbeta CDR3 regions from genomic DNA. From the authors' description of their analysis: Within the assay, amplification of reference gene primers was used to estimate how many nucleated cells each sample contained. To quantify the absolute abundance of each unique TCRbeta CDR3 rearrangement, sequence reads were collapsed and filtered. For each sample, productive Simpson clonality was calculated as the square root of Simpson's diversity index across productive rearrangements. Sourced from immuneACCESS, this table was stored by TCRdb with only in-frame sequences that have V and J called. A share of the clones is absent; for the studies checked, an unresolved V gene accounts for under half, and the remainder has no known explanation. V and J calls and clone size are as listed in that table; D and trimming were resolved from the DNA. Within this sample are under 250,000 clones, with around three quarters of them counted one time only. Around 5.1% of the sample is held by the ten biggest clonotypes.

Each collaborating institution followed its own protocols to collect whole blood in K2EDTA tubes. For TCRbeta analysis, collaborators shipped samples in one of three forms: frozen whole blood, isolated PBMCs, or DNA extracted from either of those sample types. Remarks on this clone: Its antigen remains undetermined. Base qualities are missing; no much larger clone stands one base away.

The germline V gene (reference sequence) yields SGHNT for CDR1 and YYREEE for CDR2. Trimming at the junction amounts to 4 bases on V and 0 bases on J, and the germline ends lie 17 bases apart. CDR3 length: 16 amino acids, cysteine to phenylalanine. Here the CDR3 DNA is all that survives: 48 bases in frame from base 1. The sequence is built from TRBV5-4 and TRBJ2-7, with TRBD1 tentatively as D gene (6 bases match). Source material: peripheral blood. The receptor comes from a woman in her 70s with acute or convalescent COVID-19. The CDR3 reads as follows: CASSHAGDVNSYEQYF. The nucleotides are TGTGCCAGCAGCCACGCAGGGGACGTAAACTCCTACGAGCAGTACTTC. With the rest looked up from the reference TRBV5-4 and TRBJ2-7 genes rather than sequenced, the full variable domain is ETGVTQSPTHLIKTRGQQVTLRCSSQSGHNTVSWYQQALGQGPQFIFQYYREEENGRGNFPPRFSGLQFPNYSSELNVNALELDDSALYLCASSHAGDVNSYEQYFGPGTRLTVT.